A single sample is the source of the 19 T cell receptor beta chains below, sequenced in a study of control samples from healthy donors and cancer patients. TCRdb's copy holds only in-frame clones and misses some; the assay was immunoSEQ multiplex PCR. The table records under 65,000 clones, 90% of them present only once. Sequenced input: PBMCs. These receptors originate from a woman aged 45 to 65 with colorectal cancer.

The CDR3 bases are TGTGCCAGCGGCAGAGGGGTTAGCAATCAGCCCCAGCATTTT. Amino acids: CASGRGVSNQPQHF. The gene calls are TRBV9 and TRBJ1-5; D possibly corresponds to TRBD1 (5 bases). The CDR3 covers 14 residues. V was trimmed by 7 bases and J by 0 bases, leaving 11 bases between them. In germline, CDR1 is SGDLS, CDR2 YYNGEE.

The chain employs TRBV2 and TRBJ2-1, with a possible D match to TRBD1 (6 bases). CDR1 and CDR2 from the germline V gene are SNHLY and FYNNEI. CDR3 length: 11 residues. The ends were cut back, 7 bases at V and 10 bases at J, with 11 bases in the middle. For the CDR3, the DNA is TGTGCCAGCACCAGGGGCGCGGAGCAGTTCTTC. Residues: CASTRGAEQFF.

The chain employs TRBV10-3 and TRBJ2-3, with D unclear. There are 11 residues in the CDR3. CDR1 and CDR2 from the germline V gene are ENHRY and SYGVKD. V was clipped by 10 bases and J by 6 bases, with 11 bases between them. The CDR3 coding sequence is TGTGCCACCCAATTTGGGGATACGCAGTATTTT. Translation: CATQFGDTQYF.

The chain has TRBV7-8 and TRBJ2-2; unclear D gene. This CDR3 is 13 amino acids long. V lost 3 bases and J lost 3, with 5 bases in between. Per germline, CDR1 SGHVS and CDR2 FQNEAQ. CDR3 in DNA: TGTGCCAGCAGCTTCGGCTACACCGGGGAGCTGTTTTTT. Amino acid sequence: CASSFGYTGELFF.

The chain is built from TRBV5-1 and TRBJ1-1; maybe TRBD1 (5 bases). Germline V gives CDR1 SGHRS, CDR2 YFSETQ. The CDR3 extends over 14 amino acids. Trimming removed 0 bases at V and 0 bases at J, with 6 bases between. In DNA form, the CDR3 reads TGCGCCAGCAGCTTGGAACAGGTGAACACTGAAGCTTTCTTT. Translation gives CASSLEQVNTEAFF. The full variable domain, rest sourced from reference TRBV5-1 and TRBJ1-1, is KAGVTQTPRYLIKTRGQQVTLSCSPISGHRSVSWYQQTPGQGLQFLFEYFSETQRNKGNFPGRFSGRQFSNSRSEMNVSTLELGDSALYLCASSLEQVNTEAFFGQGTRLTVV.

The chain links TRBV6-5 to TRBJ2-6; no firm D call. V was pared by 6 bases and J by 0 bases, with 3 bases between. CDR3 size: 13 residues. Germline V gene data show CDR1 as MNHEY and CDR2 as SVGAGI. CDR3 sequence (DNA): TGTGCCAGCAGCATCTCTGGGGCCAACGTCCTGACTTTC. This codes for CASSISGANVLTF.

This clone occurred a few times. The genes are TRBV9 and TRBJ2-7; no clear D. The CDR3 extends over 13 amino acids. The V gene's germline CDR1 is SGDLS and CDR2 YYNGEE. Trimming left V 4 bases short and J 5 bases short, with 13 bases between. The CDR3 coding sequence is TGTGCCAGCAGCCCCGGCGGTTTGGACGAGCAGTACTTC. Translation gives CASSPGGLDEQYF.

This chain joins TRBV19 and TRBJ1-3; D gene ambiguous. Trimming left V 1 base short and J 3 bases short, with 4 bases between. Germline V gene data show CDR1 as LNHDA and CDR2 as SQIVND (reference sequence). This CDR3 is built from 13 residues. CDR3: CASSIGDGNTIYF. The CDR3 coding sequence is TGTGCCAGTAGTATAGGCGATGGAAACACCATATATTTT.

DNA for the CDR3: TGCGCCAGCAATCTGGGTGGACAGGGACTTTATGGCTACACCTTC. Translated, it gives CASNLGGQGLYGYTF. This sequence joins TRBV5-1 and TRBJ1-2, with 8 bases identical to TRBD1. Germline CDR1 and CDR2: SGHRS and YFSETQ. With 6 bases clipped from V and 5 bases from J, the junction kept 12 bases outside the gene matches. The CDR3 loop spans 15 amino acids.

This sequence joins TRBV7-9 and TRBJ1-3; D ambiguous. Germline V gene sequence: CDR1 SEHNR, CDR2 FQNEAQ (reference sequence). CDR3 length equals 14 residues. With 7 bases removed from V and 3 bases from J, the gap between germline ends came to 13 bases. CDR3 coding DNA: TGTGCCAGCACCCAGAATACGGGTGGAAACACCATATATTTT. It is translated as CASTQNTGGNTIYF.

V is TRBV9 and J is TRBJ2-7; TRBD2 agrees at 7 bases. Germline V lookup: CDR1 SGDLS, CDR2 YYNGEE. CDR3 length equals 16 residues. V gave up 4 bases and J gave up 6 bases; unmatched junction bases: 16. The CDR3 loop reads CASSSRPLAAEGEQYF. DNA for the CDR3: TGTGCCAGCAGCTCCCGCCCCCTAGCGGCCGAAGGCGAGCAGTACTTC. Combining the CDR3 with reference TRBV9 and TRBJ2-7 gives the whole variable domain DSGVTQTPKHLITATGQRVTLRCSPRSGDLSVYWYQQSLDQGLQFLIQYYNGEERAKGNILERFSAQQFPDLHSELNLSSLELGDSALYFCASSSRPLAAEGEQYFGPGTRLTVT.

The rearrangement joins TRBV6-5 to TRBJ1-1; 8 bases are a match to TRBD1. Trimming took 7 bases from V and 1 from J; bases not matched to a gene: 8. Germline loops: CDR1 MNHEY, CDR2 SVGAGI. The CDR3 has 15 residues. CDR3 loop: CASTSRDRRNTEAFF. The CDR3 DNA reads TGTGCCAGCACCTCACGGGACAGGAGGAACACTGAAGCTTTCTTT.

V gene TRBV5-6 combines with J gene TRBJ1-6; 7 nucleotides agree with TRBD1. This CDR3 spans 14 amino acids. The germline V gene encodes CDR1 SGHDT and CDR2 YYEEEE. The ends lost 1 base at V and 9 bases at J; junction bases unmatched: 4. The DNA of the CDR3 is TGTGCCAGCAGCTTGACAGGGGCAGGTTCACCCCTCCACTTT. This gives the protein CASSLTGAGSPLHF.

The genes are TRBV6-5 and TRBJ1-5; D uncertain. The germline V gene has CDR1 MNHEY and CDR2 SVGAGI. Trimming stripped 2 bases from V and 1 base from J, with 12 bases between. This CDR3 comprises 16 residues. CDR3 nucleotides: TGTGCCAGCAGTTACGGACCGCCCGGAAGCAATCAGCCCCAGCATTTT. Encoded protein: CASSYGPPGSNQPQHF.

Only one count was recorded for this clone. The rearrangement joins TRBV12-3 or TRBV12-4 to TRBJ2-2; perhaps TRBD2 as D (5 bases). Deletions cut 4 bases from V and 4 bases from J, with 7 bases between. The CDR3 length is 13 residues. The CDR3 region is CASSSGFTGELFF. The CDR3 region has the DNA TGTGCCAGCAGTTCGGGGTTCACCGGGGAGCTGTTTTTT.

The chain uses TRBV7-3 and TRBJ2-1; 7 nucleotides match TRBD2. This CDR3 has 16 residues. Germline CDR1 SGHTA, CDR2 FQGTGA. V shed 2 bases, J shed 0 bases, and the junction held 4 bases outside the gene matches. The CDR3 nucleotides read TGTGCCAGCAGCTTATCCGGGGGGAGCTCCTACAATGAGCAGTTCTTC. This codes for CASSLSGGSSYNEQFF. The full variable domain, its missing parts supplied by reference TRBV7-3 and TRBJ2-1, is GAGVSQTPSNKVTEKGKYVELRCDPISGHTALYWYRQSLGQGPEFLIYFQGTGAADDSGLPNDRFFAVRPEGSVSTLKIQRTERGDSAVYLCASSLSGGSSYNEQFFGPGTRLTVL.

CDR3 bases: TGTGCCAGTAGGCCCGCGGGGGGCATTCAGCCCCAGCATTTT. It is translated as CASRPAGGIQPQHF. This chain uses TRBV19 with TRBJ1-5; TRBD1 is a possible D gene (6 bases). CDR3 length equals 14 residues. Trimming took off 6 bases at V and 6 bases at J, with 15 bases between the two ends. Germline assignment: CDR1 LNHDA and CDR2 SQIVND (reference sequence). Using reference TRBV19 and TRBJ1-5 for the parts outside the CDR3, the full variable domain is DGGITQSPKYLFRKEGQNVTLSCEQNLNHDAMYWYRQDPGQGLRLIYYSQIVNDFQKGDIAEGYSVSREKKESFPLTVTSAQKNPTAFYLCASRPAGGIQPQHFGDGTRLSIL.

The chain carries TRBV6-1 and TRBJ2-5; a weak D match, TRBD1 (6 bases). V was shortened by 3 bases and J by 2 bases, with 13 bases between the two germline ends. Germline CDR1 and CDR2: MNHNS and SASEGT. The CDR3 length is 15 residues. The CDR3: CASSDIRGKQETQYF. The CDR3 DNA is TGTGCCAGCAGTGACATTAGGGGGAAACAAGAGACCCAGTACTTC.

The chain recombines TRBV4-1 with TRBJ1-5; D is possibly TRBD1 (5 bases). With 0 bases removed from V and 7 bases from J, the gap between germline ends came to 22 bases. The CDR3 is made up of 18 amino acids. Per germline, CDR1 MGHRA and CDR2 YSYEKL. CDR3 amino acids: CASSQDHGQSVDRQPQHF. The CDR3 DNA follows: TGCGCCAGCAGCCAAGACCACGGACAATCGGTAGACAGACAGCCCCAGCATTTT.